This T cell receptor beta chain was sequenced for a study of blood T cells in healthy people across ages. Study-wide results and limits: It was not known whether donors were CMV positive (a possible confounder of expanded clonotype changes).

This CDR3 comprises 12 residues. Looked up from germline, CDR1 is MDHEN and CDR2 is SYDVKM. Per sample, extraction of total RNA gave at least 5 micrograms in every case. A J-beta primer mix and a sample-barcoded 5' primer were used in a second PCR of about 7 to 12 cycles. Every molecule of cDNA carried a tag from a template-switch adaptor with 12 random nucleotides. TCRdb used MiXCR to reprocess the 5' RACE reads, holding one entry per CDR3 protein. The sample records over a million distinct CDR3 sequences, around 40% being singletons. To note about this clonotype: Its target is unknown. The junction and the germline gene differ at one end; a read error may be behind it.

The material sequenced was blood. This clonotype originated in a woman aged 18-29 years in good health. This chain uses TRBV28 with TRBJ2-1; D gene unclear. CDR3 loop: CASSFLYSEQFF. CDR3 bases: TGTGCCAGCAGTTTTTTATACAGTGAGCAGTTCTTC.